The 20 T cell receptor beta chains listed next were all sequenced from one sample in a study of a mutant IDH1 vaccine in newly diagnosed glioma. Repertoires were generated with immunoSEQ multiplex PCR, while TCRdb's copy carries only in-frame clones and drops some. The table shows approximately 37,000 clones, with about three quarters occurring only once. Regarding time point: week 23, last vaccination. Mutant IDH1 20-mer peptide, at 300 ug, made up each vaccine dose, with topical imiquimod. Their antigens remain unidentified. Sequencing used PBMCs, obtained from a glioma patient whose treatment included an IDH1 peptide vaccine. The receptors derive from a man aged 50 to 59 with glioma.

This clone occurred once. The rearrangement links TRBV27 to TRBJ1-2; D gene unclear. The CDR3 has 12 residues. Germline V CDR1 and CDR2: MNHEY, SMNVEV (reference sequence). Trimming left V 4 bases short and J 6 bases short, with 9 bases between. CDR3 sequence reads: CASSSGGNGYTF. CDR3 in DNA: TGTGCCAGCAGTTCAGGAGGTAATGGCTACACCTTC.

The CDR3 is CASSSTKGSPLHF. For the CDR3, the DNA is TGTGCCAGCAGCTCGACGAAGGGCTCACCCCTCCACTTT. The J gene is TRBJ1-6, the V gene TRBV7-2, with unresolved D. The CDR3 has 13 residues. Trimming removed 4 bases from V and 10 bases from J, with 11 bases in between. Looked up from germline, CDR1 is SGHTA and CDR2 is FQGNSA. Complete variable domain (other parts from reference TRBV7-2 and TRBJ1-6): GAGVSQSPSNKVTEKGKDVELRCDPISGHTALYWYRQSLGQGLEFLIYFQGNSAPDKSGLPSDRFSAERTGGSVSTLTIQRTQQEDSAVYLCASSSTKGSPLHFGNGTRLTVT.

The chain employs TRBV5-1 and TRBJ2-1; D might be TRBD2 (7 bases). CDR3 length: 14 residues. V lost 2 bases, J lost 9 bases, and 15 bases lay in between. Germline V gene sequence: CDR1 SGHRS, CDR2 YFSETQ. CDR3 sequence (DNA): TGCGCCAGCAGCTTAGAGGGGGGGCTGGGTGAGCAGTTCTTC. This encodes CASSLEGGLGEQFF.

CDR3 in DNA: TGTGCCAGCAGTGTAGCGGGGGCAAACACCGGGGAGCTGTTTTTT. Its protein is CASSVAGANTGELFF. This sequence joins TRBV6-1 and TRBJ2-2; TRBD2 matches at 9 bases. CDR1 and CDR2 from the germline V gene are MNHNS and SASEGT. This CDR3 comprises 15 residues. Trimming cost V 4 bases and J 2 bases; bases outside gene matches: 2.

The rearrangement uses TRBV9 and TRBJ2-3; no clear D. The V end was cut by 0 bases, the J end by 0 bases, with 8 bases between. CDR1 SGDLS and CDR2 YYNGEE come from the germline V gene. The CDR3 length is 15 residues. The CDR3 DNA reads TGTGCCAGCAGCGTAGTAGGTACCAGCACAGATACGCAGTATTTT. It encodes CASSVVGTSTDTQYF.

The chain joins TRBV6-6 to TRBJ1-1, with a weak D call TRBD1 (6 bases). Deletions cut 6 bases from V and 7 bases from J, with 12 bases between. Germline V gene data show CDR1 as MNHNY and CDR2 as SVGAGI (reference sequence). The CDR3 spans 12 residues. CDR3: CASSLDRFEAFF. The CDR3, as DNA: TGTGCCAGCAGCCTCGACAGGTTTGAAGCTTTCTTT.

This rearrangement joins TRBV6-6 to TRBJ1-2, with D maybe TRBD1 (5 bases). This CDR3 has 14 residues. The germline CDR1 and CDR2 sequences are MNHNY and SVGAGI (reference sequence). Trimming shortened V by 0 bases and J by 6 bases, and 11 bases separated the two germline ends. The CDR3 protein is CASSYSSRVDGYTF. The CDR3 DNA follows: TGTGCCAGCAGTTACTCGAGCAGGGTCGATGGCTACACCTTC.

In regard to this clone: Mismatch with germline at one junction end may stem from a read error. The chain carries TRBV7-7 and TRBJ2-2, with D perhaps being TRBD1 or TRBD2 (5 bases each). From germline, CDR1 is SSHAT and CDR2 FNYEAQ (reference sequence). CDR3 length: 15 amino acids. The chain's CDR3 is CASSWGFVDTGELFF. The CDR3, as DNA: TGTGCTAGCAGCTGGGGGTTTGTGGACACCGGGGAGCTGTTTTTT.

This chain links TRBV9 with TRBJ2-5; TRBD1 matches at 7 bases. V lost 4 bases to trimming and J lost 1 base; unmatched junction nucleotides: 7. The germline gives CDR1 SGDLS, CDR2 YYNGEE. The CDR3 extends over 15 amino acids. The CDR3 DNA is TGTGCCAGCAGCCCGACAGGGAACTCCCAAGAGACCCAGTACTTC. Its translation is CASSPTGNSQETQYF. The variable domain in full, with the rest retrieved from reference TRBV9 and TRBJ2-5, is DSGVTQTPKHLITATGQRVTLRCSPRSGDLSVYWYQQSLDQGLQFLIQYYNGEERAKGNILERFSAQQFPDLHSELNLSSLELGDSALYFCASSPTGNSQETQYFGPGTRLLVL.

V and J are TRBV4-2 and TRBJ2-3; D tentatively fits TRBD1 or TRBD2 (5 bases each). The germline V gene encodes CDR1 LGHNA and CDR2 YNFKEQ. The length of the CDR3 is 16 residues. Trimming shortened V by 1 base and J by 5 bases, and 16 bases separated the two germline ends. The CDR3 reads CASSQGFGTPGDTQYF. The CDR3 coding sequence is TGTGCCAGCAGCCAAGGATTTGGGACCCCCGGAGATACGCAGTATTTT.

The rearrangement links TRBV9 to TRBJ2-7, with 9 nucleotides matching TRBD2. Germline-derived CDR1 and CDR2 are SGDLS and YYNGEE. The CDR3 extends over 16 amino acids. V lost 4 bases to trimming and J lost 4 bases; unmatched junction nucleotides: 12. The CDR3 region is CASSPARASGTYEQYF. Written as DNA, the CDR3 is TGTGCCAGCAGCCCCGCCCGGGCTAGCGGGACTTACGAGCAGTACTTC.

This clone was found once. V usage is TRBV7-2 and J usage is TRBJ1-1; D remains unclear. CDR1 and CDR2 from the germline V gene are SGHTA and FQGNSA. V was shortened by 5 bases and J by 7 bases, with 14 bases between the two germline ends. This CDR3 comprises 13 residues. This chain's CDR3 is CASSRPGGIEAFF. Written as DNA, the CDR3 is TGTGCCAGCAGCCGGCCGGGAGGGATTGAAGCTTTCTTT.

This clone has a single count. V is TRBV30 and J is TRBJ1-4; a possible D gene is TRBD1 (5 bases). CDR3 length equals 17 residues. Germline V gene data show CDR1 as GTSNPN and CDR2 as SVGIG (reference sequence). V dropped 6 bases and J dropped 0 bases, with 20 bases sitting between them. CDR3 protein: CACYPATGVATNEKLFF. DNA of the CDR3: TGTGCCTGCTACCCCGCTACAGGAGTTGCAACTAATGAAAAACTGTTTTTT.

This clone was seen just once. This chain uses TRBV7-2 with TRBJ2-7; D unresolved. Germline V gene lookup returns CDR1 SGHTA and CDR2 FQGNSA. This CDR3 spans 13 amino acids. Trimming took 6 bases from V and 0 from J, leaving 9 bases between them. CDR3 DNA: TGTGCCAGCAGGAGCCCCAGCTCCTACGAGCAGTACTTC. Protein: CASRSPSSYEQYF.

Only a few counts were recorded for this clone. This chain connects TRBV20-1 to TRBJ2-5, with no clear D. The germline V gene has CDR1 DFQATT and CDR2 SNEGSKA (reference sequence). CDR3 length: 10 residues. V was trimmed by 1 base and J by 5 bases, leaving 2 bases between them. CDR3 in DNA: TGCAGTGCTAGAGGCGAGACCCAGTACTTC. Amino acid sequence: CSARGETQYF.

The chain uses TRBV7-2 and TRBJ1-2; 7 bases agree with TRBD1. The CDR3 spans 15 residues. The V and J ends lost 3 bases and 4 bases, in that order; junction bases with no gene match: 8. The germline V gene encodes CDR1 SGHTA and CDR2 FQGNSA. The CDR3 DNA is TGTGCCAGCAGCTTCCGGGACAGATCGTCCTATGGCTACACCTTC. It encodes CASSFRDRSSYGYTF. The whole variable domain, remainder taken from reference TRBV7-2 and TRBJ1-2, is GAGVSQSPSNKVTEKGKDVELRCDPISGHTALYWYRQSLGQGLEFLIYFQGNSAPDKSGLPSDRFSAERTGGSVSTLTIQRTQQEDSAVYLCASSFRDRSSYGYTFGSGTRLTVV.

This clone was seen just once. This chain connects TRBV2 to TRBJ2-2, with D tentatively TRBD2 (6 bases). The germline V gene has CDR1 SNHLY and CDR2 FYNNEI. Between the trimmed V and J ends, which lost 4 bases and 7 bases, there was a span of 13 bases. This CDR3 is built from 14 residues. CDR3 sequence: CASSASGVSGELFF. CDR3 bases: TGTGCCAGCAGTGCTTCGGGGGTGAGCGGGGAGCTGTTTTTT.

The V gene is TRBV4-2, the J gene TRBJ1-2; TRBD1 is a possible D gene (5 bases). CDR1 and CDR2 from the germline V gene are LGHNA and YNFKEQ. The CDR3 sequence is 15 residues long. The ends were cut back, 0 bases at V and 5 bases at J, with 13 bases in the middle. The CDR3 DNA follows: TGTGCCAGCAGCCAAGAAGAGGGGACGCGGTATGGCTACACCTTC. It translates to CASSQEEGTRYGYTF.

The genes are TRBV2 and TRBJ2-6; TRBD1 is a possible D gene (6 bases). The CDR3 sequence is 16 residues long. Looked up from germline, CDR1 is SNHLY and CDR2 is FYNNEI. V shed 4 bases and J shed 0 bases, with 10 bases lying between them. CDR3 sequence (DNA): TGTGCCAGCAGTGGAGACAGGTACTCTGGGGCCAACGTCCTGACTTTC. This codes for CASSGDRYSGANVLTF.

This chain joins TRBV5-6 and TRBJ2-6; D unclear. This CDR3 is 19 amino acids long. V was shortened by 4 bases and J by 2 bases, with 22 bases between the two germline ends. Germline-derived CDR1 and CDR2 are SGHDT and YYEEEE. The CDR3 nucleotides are TGTGCCAGCAGCCAATTTAGGACGGCAGCACGCGCTGGGGCCAACGTCCTGACTTTC. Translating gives CASSQFRTAARAGANVLTF.